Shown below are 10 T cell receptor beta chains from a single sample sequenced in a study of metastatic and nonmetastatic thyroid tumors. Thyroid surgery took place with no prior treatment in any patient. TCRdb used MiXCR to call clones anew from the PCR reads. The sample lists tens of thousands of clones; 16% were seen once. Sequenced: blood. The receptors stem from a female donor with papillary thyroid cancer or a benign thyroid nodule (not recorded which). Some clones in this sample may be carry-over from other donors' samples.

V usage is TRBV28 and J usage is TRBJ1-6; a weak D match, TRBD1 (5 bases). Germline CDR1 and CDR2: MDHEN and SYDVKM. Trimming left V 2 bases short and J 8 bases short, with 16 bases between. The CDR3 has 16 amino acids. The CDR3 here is CASSLVGGFGDSPLHF. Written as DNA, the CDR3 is TGTGCCAGCAGTTTAGTGGGGGGTTTCGGGGATTCACCCCTCCACTTT.

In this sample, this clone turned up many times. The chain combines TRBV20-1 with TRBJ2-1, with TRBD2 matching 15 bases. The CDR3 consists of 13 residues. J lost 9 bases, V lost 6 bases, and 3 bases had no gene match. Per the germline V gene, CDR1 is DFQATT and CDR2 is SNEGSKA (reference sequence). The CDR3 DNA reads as TGCAGTGCGGCGGGACTAGCGGGAGGTGAGCAGTTCTTC. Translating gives CSAAGLAGGEQFF.

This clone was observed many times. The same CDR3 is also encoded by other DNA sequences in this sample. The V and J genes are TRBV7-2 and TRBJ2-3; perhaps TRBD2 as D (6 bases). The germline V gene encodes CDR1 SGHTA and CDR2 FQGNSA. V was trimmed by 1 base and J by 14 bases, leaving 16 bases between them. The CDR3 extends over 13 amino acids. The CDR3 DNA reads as TGTGCCAGCAGCTTAGGGGGAGCGGGCCCTTCGTATTTT. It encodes CASSLGGAGPSYF.

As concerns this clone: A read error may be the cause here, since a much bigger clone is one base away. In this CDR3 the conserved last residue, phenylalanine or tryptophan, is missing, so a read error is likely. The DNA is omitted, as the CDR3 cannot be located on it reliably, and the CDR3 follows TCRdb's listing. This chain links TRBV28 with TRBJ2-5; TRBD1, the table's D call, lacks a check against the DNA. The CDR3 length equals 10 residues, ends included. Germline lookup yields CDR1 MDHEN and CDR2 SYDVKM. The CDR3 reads CTSSLPRDNR.

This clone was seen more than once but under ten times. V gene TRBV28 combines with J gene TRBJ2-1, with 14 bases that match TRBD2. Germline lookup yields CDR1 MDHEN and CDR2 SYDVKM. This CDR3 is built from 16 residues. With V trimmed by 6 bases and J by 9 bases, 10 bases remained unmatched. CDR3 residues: CASSLNPGLAGVEQFF. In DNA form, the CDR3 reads TGTGCCAGCAGCCTGAATCCGGGACTAGCGGGAGTTGAGCAGTTCTTC.

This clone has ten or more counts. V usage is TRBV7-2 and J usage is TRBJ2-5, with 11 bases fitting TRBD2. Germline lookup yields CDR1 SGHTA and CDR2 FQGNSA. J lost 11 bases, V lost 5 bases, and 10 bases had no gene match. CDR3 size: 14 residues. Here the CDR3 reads CASSPPGTSGFQYF. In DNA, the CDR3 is TGTGCCAGCAGCCCACCCGGGACTAGCGGTTTTCAGTACTTC.

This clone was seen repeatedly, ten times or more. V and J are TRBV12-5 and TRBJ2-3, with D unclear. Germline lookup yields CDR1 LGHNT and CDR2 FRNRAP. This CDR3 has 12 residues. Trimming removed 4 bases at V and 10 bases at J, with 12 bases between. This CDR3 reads CASGSEAHAQYF. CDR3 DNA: TGTGCTAGTGGTTCCGAGGCCCACGCGCAGTATTTT.

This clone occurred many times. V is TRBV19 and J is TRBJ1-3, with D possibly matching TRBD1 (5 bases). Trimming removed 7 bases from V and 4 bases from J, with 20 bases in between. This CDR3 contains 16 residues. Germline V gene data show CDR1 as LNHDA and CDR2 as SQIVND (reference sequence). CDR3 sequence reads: CASKRGTMDRGNTIYF. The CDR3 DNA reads TGTGCCAGTAAACGGGGGACGATGGATAGGGGAAACACCATATATTTT.

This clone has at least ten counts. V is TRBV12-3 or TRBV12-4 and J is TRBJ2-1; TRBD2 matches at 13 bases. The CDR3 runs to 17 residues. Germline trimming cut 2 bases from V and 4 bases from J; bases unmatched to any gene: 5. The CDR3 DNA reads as TGTGCCAGCAGTTTACGACTAGCGGGAGGTCCATACAATGAGCAGTTCTTC. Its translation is CASSLRLAGGPYNEQFF.

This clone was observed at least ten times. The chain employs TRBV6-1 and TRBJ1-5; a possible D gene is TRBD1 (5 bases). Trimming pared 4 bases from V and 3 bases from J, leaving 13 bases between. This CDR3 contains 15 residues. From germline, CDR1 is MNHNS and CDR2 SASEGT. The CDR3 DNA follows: TGTGCCAGCAGTGCGTTGGCAGGGAACAATCAGCCCCAGCATTTT. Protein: CASSALAGNNQPQHF.